The present T cell receptor beta chain was sequenced within a study of metastatic and nonmetastatic thyroid tumors. TCRdb reprocessed the PCR reads using MiXCR. The table has approximately 16,000 clones, roughly 12% seen once; the top ten hold around 31%. All patients were untreated before thyroid surgery. This clone appeared many times. Possible read error: a much larger clone is one base away. The CDR3 end shows no conserved phenylalanine or tryptophan, and so a read error is likely. The clonotype comes from a female donor with papillary thyroid cancer or a benign thyroid nodule (not recorded which). Some clones in this sample may be carry-over from other donors' samples. Input material: blood.

CDR3 nucleotide sequence: TGTGCCAGCATTTCCGGACAGGGAAACTATGGCTACACCCTC. This gives the protein CASISGQGNYGYTL. J is TRBJ1-2 and V is TRBV7-2; 8 bases line up with TRBD1. The germline V gene encodes CDR1 SGHTA and CDR2 FQGNSA. There are 14 residues in the CDR3. J was trimmed by 2 bases and V by 7 bases; bases with no gene match: 6.